This T cell receptor beta chain is from a study of cytomegalovirus exposure and HLA in healthy donors. Overall study results and limits: Reports state that TCR beta sequences accurately predicted most subjects' HLA-A and HLA-B alleles. Overall, approximately 150 TCR beta chains were annotated as cytomegalovirus-associated. Sequencing artifact likely explains a cluster of highly shared sequence variants. Reportedly, fewer N-insertions than the approximately 680-donor mean appeared in an Asian-associated ancestry cluster in a later analysis.

For this clone: What it binds is not known.

PCR amplification relied on 60 Vbeta primers (plus 13 Jbeta primers). Method: immunoSEQ multiplex PCR; TCRdb's copy keeps in-frame clones and lacks some. The sample shows 120,000 to 150,000 clones, just under 85% of them seen only once. This CDR3 comprises 13 residues. Germline V gene data show CDR1 as MGHDK and CDR2 as SYGVNS. V lost 6 bases and J lost 4, with 12 bases in between. The receptor was derived from a woman aged 40 to 49 in good health and CMV-seronegative. The V call is TRBV25-1, the J call TRBJ1-2, with D maybe TRBD1 (5 bases). Sequencing used PBMCs. CDR3 sequence (DNA): TGTGCCAGCAGCCAAGACAGACCCTATGGCTACACCTTC. Encoded protein: CASSQDRPYGYTF.